What follows describes a single T cell receptor (beta chain). A few counts support this clonotype. It has no known antigen specificity. Per-nucleotide qualities are absent, and no much larger clonotype sits a single base away. This entry is derived from a study of post-analysis software for immune sequencing data (dated by TCRdb to between 2014 and 2016). Study-level background: Recorded disease courses included relapsing-remitting, secondary progressive and progressive-relapsing multiple sclerosis, with some patients lacking subtype annotation. The patient repertoires were compared against around eleven previously published healthy control repertoires obtained from donors aged 6 to 25 years. A subset of samples was prepared in parallel using single-end sample barcoding, then pooled and co-amplified after Illumina adapter ligation. Overall study results and their limits: Direct clustering with F measure showed strong co-clustering of samples prepared in the same batch, prompting a batch-effect correction. The control group was slightly older than the multiple sclerosis patient group. Significantly lower normalized Chao1 diversity was found in multiple sclerosis patients than in controls, suggesting substantial peripheral T-cell clonal expansion.

TCR beta repertoires were profiled from peripheral blood of approximately 13 young patients with multiple sclerosis to demonstrate the VDJtools post-analysis software. Multiple sclerosis patients were children and adolescents aged roughly 6 to 17 years. Library preparation employed PCR. Data came from an Illumina HiSeq 2500. To reduce PCR and sequencing biases, unique molecular identifiers were built into the TCR beta cDNA libraries. Every 1 to 10 million input T cells yielded approximately 500,000 cDNA molecules, meaning each molecule approximated one T cell. The patient libraries were prepared and sequenced with the same protocol used for the earlier healthy control dataset. Within a given batch, samples were prepared together, multiplexed and sequenced on the same HiSeq lane. The authors processed their data as follows. Raw barcoded reads were processed with MIGEC, discarding single-read molecular identifier groups before consensus assembly and CDR3 extraction. Clonotype tables were post-analysed with VDJtools, and diversity was normalized by down-sampling all datasets to the smallest sample size. In repertoire overlap clustering, CDR3 amino acid sequences, but not nucleotide sequences, were matched to correct batch-related cross-sample contamination. Starting from the raw public reads, TCRdb applied fastp trimming at Q25, assembled clones with MiXCR and retained in-frame beta chains. A single entry per CDR3 protein holds the most common genes and DNA from its merged rows. In this record, the V and J calls reflect TCRdb's handling and not the investigators' own analysis. This sample holds 700,000 to 900,000 distinct CDR3 sequences; about 43% were observed only once. Clones ranked in the top ten supply approximately 5% of the sample.

The sequenced material came from blood. The sequence came from a girl aged 10-17 years with multiple sclerosis.

The bases read TGTGCCAGCAGCGTAGAGCTAGCGGGCCCAGATACGCAGTATTTT. Translated, this gives CASSVELAGPDTQYF. This sequence uses TRBV9 and TRBJ2-3, with TRBD2 identical over 8 junction bases. Trimming takes 0 bases off V and 4 bases off J; junction bases not matched to a gene: 4. The CDR3 runs 15 residues from the cysteine to the phenylalanine. CDR3 DNA only is kept here, 45 bases in frame from base 1. As encoded in the germline V gene, CDR1 is SGDLS while CDR2 is YYNGEE.